The T cell receptor (beta chain) under discussion was sequenced for a study of response to subunit inactivated influenza vaccine. This CDR3 region has 14 residues. The V gene lost 4 bases and the J gene lost 5 bases, with 12 bases spanning the gap. Germline V gene data show CDR1 as SGDLS and CDR2 as YYNGEE. In TCRdb, the RT-PCR reads were re-called with MiXCR into one record per CDR3 protein. The sample contains about 700,000 distinct CDR3 sequences, 11% to 15% of which appear only once. V usage is TRBV9 and J usage is TRBJ1-4; no reliable D call. The sequence was obtained from a man aged 45 to 65 who received an inactivated influenza vaccine. Sequenced material: PBMCs from blood, taken roughly 15 days before vaccination. The CDR3 DNA reads as TGTGCCAGCAGCCCCGGCGACCAAAATGAAAAACTGTTTTTT. Translation gives CASSPGDQNEKLFF.